This TCR beta chain was observed in a study of cytotoxic CD8 clonotypes in ibrutinib-treated CLL (dated by TCRdb to about 2021). At the level of the whole study: The cohort had ten to twelve relapsed/refractory and roughly 14 treatment-naive patients; roughly 18 were IGHV unmutated. Responses were partial in some 24 patients and complete in 2; after median about 70 months follow-up, about 14 stayed in remission and some twelve progressed. Response samples were taken after a median of 12 months on treatment, ranging from about 6 to 40 months. On average, each sample yielded 255,043 productive templates and about 95,000 productive rearrangements. Longitudinal samples were obtainable from about 30% of the roughly 86 participants in the trial. Cryopreserved peripheral blood mononuclear cells were obtained prior to treatment, at the time of response, and at either disease progression or sustained remission. Every sample from remission and from progressive disease was obtained while the patients were still on ibrutinib. Broad study findings and their caveats: Public clonotypes were rare and either shrank or stayed stable during treatment, and the rise in clonality at ibrutinib response reflected expansion of private clonotypes. At baseline, clonality was higher than in age-matched healthy donors and showed a strong correlation with circulating CD8+ T-cell counts. Sustained-remission and progressing patients did not have matched sampling times, and lymph node repertoires were not examined. At ibrutinib response clonality went up, during sustained remission it held steady, and at progression it dropped back toward baseline.

The junction carries 4 bases between V and J, which are trimmed by 0 bases and 4 bases respectively. From a lookup of the germline V gene, CDR1 and CDR2 are MNHEY and SVGAGI. From cysteine to phenylalanine, the CDR3 is 13 amino acids long. Only the CDR3 DNA stays, 39 bases, in frame from base 1. Each clonotype received, on average, approximately 9.9x coverage in deep resolution sequencing performed on a MiSeq, where the target depth lay between 1 in 1 million and 1 in 200,000 T cells. The immunoSEQ hsTCRB Kit was used to generate the TCR beta libraries. In the authors' own workflow: The data were analyzed with ImmunoSEQ Analyzer and ImmunoSEQ Data Assistant, and V, D and J gene assignments followed IMGT definitions. Clonality was computed as one minus normalized Shannon entropy of productive rearrangement frequencies, ranging from 0 to 1. Only overrepresented clonotypes making up at least 0.05% of each patient's repertoire were included in the public clonotype analysis. About a dozen repertoires from age-matched healthy donors, obtained from immuneACCESS, served as clonality controls. TCRdb limited this immuneACCESS table to in-frame rearrangements with V and J called. A share of clones is missing; checked studies link under half to unresolved V genes, and the rest is unexplained. V and J calls and clone size are as listed in that table; D and trimming were resolved from the DNA. The sample table records roughly 330,000 clones; about 64% of these occur just once. The ten largest clones take up roughly 6% of the sample.

A note on this clone: Which antigen it targets is not known. No much larger clone exists at a distance of one base, and base qualities are not known.

For TCR beta library preparation, roughly 2 micrograms of genomic DNA were extracted from the cryopreserved PBMCs. Longitudinal blood samples from CLL patients on ibrutinib monotherapy were analyzed using high-throughput TCR beta sequencing. The patients took part in an open-label, single-center phase 2 trial of ibrutinib monotherapy. Recombination linked TRBV6-5 to TRBJ1-5; too little of a D gene remains to name it. The receptor comes from a human donor with chronic lymphocytic leukemia. The source was PBMCs, collected after 36 months of ibrutinib treatment. The CDR3 sequence is CASSYSLNQPQHF. The base sequence is TGTGCCAGCAGTTACTCACTAAATCAGCCCCAGCATTTT.